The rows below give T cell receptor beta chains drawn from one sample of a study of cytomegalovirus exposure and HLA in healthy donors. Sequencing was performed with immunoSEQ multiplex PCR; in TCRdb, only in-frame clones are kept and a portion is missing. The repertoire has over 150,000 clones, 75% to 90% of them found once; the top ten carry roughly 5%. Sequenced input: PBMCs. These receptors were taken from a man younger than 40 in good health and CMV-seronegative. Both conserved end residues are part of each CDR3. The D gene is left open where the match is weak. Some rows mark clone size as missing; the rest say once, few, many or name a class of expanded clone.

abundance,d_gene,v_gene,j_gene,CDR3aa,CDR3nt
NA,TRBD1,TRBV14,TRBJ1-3,CASSPDRVRSNTIYF,TGTGCCAGCAGCCCAGACAGGGTCCGGAGCAACACCATATATTTT
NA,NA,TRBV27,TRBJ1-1,CASSLMGAGTEAFF,TGTGCCAGCAGTTTGATGGGGGCGGGCACTGAAGCTTTCTTT
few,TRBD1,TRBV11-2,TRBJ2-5,CASSFRGQGAEETQYF,TGTGCCAGCAGTTTTCGGGGACAGGGGGCAGAAGAGACCCAGTACTTC
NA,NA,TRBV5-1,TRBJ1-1,CASSFSGVRMNTEAFF,TGCGCCAGCAGCTTTTCAGGGGTGAGGATGAACACTGAAGCTTTCTTT
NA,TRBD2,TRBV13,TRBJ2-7,CASSLGGRGHYEQYF,TGTGCCAGCAGCTTAGGCGGGAGGGGTCACTACGAGCAGTACTTC
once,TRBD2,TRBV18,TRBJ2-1,CASSPRGGLTNEQFF,TGTGCCAGCTCACCACGGGGGGGTCTTACCAATGAGCAGTTCTTC
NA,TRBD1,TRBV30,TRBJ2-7,CAWSVLGTGGRKQYF,TGTGCCTGGAGTGTACTAGGGACAGGGGGACGGAAGCAGTACTTC
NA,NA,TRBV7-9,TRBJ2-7,CASSLAGSAYEQYF,TGTGCCAGCAGCTTAGCCGGGAGTGCCTACGAGCAGTACTTC
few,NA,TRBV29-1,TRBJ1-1,CSVARLMNTEAFF,TGCAGCGTTGCCAGGCTGATGAACACTGAAGCTTTCTTT
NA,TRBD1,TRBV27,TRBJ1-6,CASSLSGTGNSPLHF,TGTGCCAGCAGTTTATCCGGGACAGGGAATTCACCCCTCCACTTT
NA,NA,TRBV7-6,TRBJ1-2,CASSFYRAGYTF,TGTGCCAGCAGCTTTTACAGGGCGGGCTACACCTTC
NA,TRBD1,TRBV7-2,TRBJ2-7,CASSPKGATYEQYF,TGTGCCAGCAGCCCAAAGGGGGCAACCTACGAGCAGTACTTC
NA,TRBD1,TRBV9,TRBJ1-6,CASSLTGVNSPLHF,TGTGCCAGCAGTCTGACAGGGGTAAATTCACCCCTCCACTTT
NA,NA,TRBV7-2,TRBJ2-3,CASSLGRAGANTQYF,TGTGCCAGCAGCTTAGGGAGGGCGGGGGCGAATACGCAGTATTTT
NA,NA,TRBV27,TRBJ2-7,CASTKPGLPYEQYF,TGTGCCAGCACTAAACCGGGATTGCCCTACGAGCAGTACTTC
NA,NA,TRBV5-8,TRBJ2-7,CASSFLQAIAYEQYF,TGTGCCAGCAGCTTCCTACAGGCGATTGCCTACGAGCAGTACTTC
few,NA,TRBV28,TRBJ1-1,CASEELNTEAFF,TGTGCCAGCGAGGAGTTGAACACTGAAGCTTTCTTT
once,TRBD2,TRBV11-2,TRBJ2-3,CASSPGLAGGSADTQYF,TGTGCCAGCAGCCCGGGACTAGCGGGAGGGTCGGCAGATACGCAGTATTTT
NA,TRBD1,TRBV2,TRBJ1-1,CASSLARQGTNTEAFF,TGTGCCAGCAGCCTTGCCCGACAGGGGACGAACACTGAAGCTTTCTTT
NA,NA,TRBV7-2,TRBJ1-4,CASSLIGRVVDEKLFF,TGTGCCAGCAGCTTAATCGGCAGGGTCGTGGATGAAAAACTGTTTTTT
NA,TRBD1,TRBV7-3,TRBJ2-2,CASSFLGDSGELFF,TGTGCCAGCAGCTTTCTGGGGGACAGCGGGGAGCTGTTTTTT
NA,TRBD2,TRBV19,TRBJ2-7,CASRQAGGSSYEQYF,TGTGCCAGTAGGCAAGCGGGGGGGTCAAGTTACGAGCAGTACTTC
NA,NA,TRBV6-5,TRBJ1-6,CASSYEGRNGSPLHF,TGTGCCAGCAGTTACGAGGGCCGGAATGGTTCACCCCTCCACTTT
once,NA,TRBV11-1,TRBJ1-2,CASSQPNPTEGNGYTF,TGTGCCAGCAGCCAACCTAATCCCACCGAGGGCAATGGCTACACCTTC
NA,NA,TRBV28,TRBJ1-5,CASRLSQGGPRNQPQHF,TGTGCCAGCAGGCTCTCGCAGGGAGGCCCAAGAAATCAGCCCCAGCATTTT
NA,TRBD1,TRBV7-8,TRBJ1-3,CASSFQGQNSGNTIYF,TGTGCCAGCAGCTTTCAGGGACAGAACTCTGGAAACACCATATATTTT
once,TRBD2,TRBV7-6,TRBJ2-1,CASSLAGTSKFF,TGTGCCAGCAGCTTAGCCGGGACTAGTAAGTTCTTC
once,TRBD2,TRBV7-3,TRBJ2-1,CASSSGNTYNEQFF,TGTGCCAGCAGTAGCGGGAACACCTACAATGAGCAGTTCTTC
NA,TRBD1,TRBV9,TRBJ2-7,CASSAAGGSGTYEQYF,TGTGCCAGCAGCGCAGCAGGGGGATCGGGTACCTACGAGCAGTACTTC
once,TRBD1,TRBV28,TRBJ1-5,CASSDRGNQPQHF,TGTGCCAGCAGCGACAGGGGGAATCAGCCCCAGCATTTT